The present TCR beta chain was sequenced within a study of cytomegalovirus exposure and HLA in healthy donors. Broader study findings: The TCR clusters that emerged in the first cohort tended, a later analysis found, to co-occur in the 95 to 150 validation repertoires. Cytomegalovirus association was listed for about 160 TCR beta chains. Both high specificity and high sensitivity reportedly marked the classifier's diagnosis of cytomegalovirus status.

The germline V gene encodes CDR1 GTSNPN and CDR2 SVGIG (reference sequence). The CDR3 runs to 13 residues. V shed 5 bases and J 0 bases; nucleotides not matched to a gene: 4. Profiling relied on immunoSEQ multiplex PCR, and the TCRdb table lists in-frame clones only, not all of them. The table has more than 90,000 clones, about 93% seen once. Details on this clone: The antigen remains unidentified.

The specimen sequenced was PBMCs. This receptor was obtained from a woman in her thirties in good health and CMV-seropositive. The chain carries TRBV30 and TRBJ2-7, with 7 positions matching TRBD2. The CDR3 DNA follows: TGTGCCTGGGCAACTAGCGTCTCCTACGAGCAGTACTTC. This gives the protein CAWATSVSYEQYF. Based on the CDR3 plus reference TRBV30 and TRBJ2-7, the full variable domain is SQTIHQWPATLVQPVGSPLSLECTVEGTSNPNLYWYRQAAGRGLQLLFYSVGIGQISSEVPQNLSASRPQDRQFILSSKKLLLSDSGFYLCAWATSVSYEQYFGPGTRLTVT.